One TCR beta chain is described in this entry. The table lists this clonotype with many counts. Which antigen it targets is not known. Base qualities are not recorded, but no much larger clone differs from it by a single base. In the paper's terms, the time point label means: sample taken at primary tumor resection. For TCR sequencing, whole RNA was extracted from tumor and nontumor lung tissue, or from cryopreserved PBMC samples, and no cell sorting was done. The donors were around 69 patients from the lung TRACERx cohort who had early-stage, untreated non-small cell lung cancer. A patient was chosen for TCR sequencing only when enough RNA was available from at least two tumor regions. Receptor libraries were prepared by 5' RACE. The sample was run on a NextSeq 500. In the TCR library protocol, a unique molecular identifier was attached to each TCR cDNA molecule so that PCR and sequencing errors could be corrected. The original methods were these. TCR identification, UMI-based error correction and CDR3 extraction were performed with Decombinator tools. TCRs above a frequency of 2 per 1,000, corresponding to the top 1% of the tumor frequency distribution, were defined as expanded. Rényi diversity was computed with the R vegan package after subsampling each repertoire 100 times to 5,000 TCRs. To build CDR3 similarity networks, amino acid triplet string-kernel similarity was used, and CDR3s were connected when their pairwise similarity was above 0.82. TCRdb took the public reads, trimmed them with fastp at Q25, ran MiXCR for clone calling and kept in-frame beta chains. Each entry is one CDR3 protein sequence, shown with its most common DNA and genes. For this entry, the V and J calls and clone size follow TCRdb and not the study's own pipeline. The sample has 39,000 or so distinct CDR3 sequences on record, 7.5% to 8% of them singletons. Of the sample, 28% is held by the ten largest clones.

The sample comes from a study of spatial heterogeneity in lung cancer (dated 2019 in TCRdb). Study-wide context: Beta-chain transcripts were consistently detected in greater numbers than alpha-chain transcripts, which likely reflects a higher abundance of beta-chain transcripts. In the raw uncorrected reads, each unique combination of TCR and UMI appeared more than ten times on average. In non-small cell lung cancer, the study quantitatively compared TCR alpha and beta repertoires across several tumor regions, matched nontumor lung, and blood. Nonsynonymous mutation counts, determined by whole-exome sequencing of tumor tissue, were related to TCR repertoire features. Both alpha and beta chains were TCR-sequenced in samples taken at surgery, namely 220 tumor regions, 62 to 70 matched nontumor lung samples and approximately 58 PBMC samples.

The germline V gene encodes CDR1 MNHEY and CDR2 SMNVEV (reference sequence). V is trimmed back by 6 bases and J by 3 bases, and the junction contains 8 bases that no gene match accounts for. Taken from cysteine to valine, the CDR3 has 15 residues. Solely the CDR3 DNA is kept, with 45 bases framed from the first base. Paper-wide results and their limitations: Ubiquitous expanded tumor TCRs were found in blood more often at tumor resection than at routine follow-up. Additional single-cell paired TCR alpha and beta sequencing was considered necessary to confirm, at a functional level, the hypothesis that regional TCRs recognize regional mutations.

The sequence was obtained from a male donor with early-stage non-small cell lung cancer. The V gene is TRBV27 and the J gene is TRBJ2-7, with 10 middle bases fitting TRBD2. The source material was PBMCs, sampled at surgery. The DNA is TGTGCCAGCAGCCCGTTGGGGACTAGCGACTACGAGCAGTACGTC. Its protein product is CASSPLGTSDYEQYV.